This T cell receptor beta chain came from a study of response to subunit inactivated influenza vaccine. CDR3 length: 13 amino acids. The V gene lost 6 bases and the J gene lost 5 bases, with 13 bases spanning the gap. The V gene's germline CDR1 is MNHNS and CDR2 SASEGT. TCRdb ran MiXCR on the RT-PCR reads and lists one entry per CDR3 protein. The data hold fewer than 800,000 distinct CDR3 sequences, with roughly 14% observed a single time. Study observations and caveats: A suggestion made by the authors is that each seasonal influenza vaccination recruits few new T cells.

With respect to this clonotype: Its target is not known.

This chain connects TRBV6-1 to TRBJ1-2; D gene uncertain. The specimen was PBMCs from blood, collected approximately 12 days after vaccination. The receptor was derived from a man in his fifties who received an inactivated influenza vaccine. The CDR3 DNA sequence: TGTGCCAGCAGAATCGGACGGGATTATGGCTACACCTTC. Its translation is CASRIGRDYGYTF.